Below, 13 T cell receptor beta chains from the same sample are listed, as sequenced in a study of spatial heterogeneity in lung cancer. TCRdb re-called the 5' RACE reads through MiXCR, storing one row per CDR3 protein. The sample shows just over 75,000 distinct CDR3 sequences, about 8.5% of them seen only once. Time point reported: sample taken at primary tumor resection. Sequences were derived from PBMCs, sampled at surgery. The receptors originated from a male donor with early-stage non-small cell lung cancer.

There are many counts of this clonotype. The genes are TRBV7-9 and TRBJ2-5; no clear D. The CDR3 totals 11 residues. The V gene's germline CDR1 is SEHNR and CDR2 FQNEAQ (reference sequence). Trimming pared 3 bases from V and 10 bases from J, leaving 9 bases between. The DNA for the CDR3 is TGTGCCAGCAGCTTTACTCGAATCCAGTACTTC. Translating it yields CASSFTRIQYF.

This clonotype appeared a few times. The chain combines TRBV4-1 with TRBJ1-1, with a tentative D call TRBD1 (5 bases). This CDR3 is built from 15 residues. V was cut by 4 bases and J by 4 bases, with 16 bases left in between. Germline CDR1 and CDR2: MGHRA and YSYEKL. The CDR3 sequence is CASSPSGPGGTEAFF. DNA for the CDR3: TGCGCCAGCAGCCCAAGCGGACCCGGGGGCACTGAAGCTTTCTTT.

The chain joins TRBV9 to TRBJ2-3, with TRBD1 matching 7 bases. The length of the CDR3 is 16 residues. Germline V gene data show CDR1 as SGDLS and CDR2 as YYNGEE. J was trimmed by 0 bases and V by 3 bases; bases with no gene match: 7. In DNA form, the CDR3 reads TGTGCCAGCAGCGAGACAGGGTCTTCTAGCACAGATACGCAGTATTTT. It encodes CASSETGSSSTDTQYF.

This clonotype was seen many times. The chain employs TRBV29-1 and TRBJ1-1, with a weak D call TRBD1 (5 bases). This CDR3 spans 14 amino acids. Germline CDR1 is SQVTM and CDR2 is ANQGSEA. V was pared by 5 bases and J by 0 bases, with 13 bases between. CDR3: CSVKRQTMNTEAFF. The DNA for the CDR3 is TGCAGCGTTAAACGACAGACCATGAACACTGAAGCTTTCTTT.

This clonotype has a count of ten or more. The DNA for the CDR3 is TGCAGTGCAGAACCCGTCCGGACTAGCGAGAATGAGCAGTTCTTC. Protein product: CSAEPVRTSENEQFF. V gene TRBV20-1 combines with J gene TRBJ2-1; 9 positions match TRBD2. The trim removed 6 bases at V and 7 bases at J, leaving 13 bases unmatched. The CDR3 runs to 15 residues. Germline-derived CDR1 and CDR2 are DFQATT and SNEGSKA (reference sequence).

This clonotype was picked up many times. The chain recombines TRBV5-4 with TRBJ2-2; 8 bases are shared with TRBD2. V lost 4 bases and J lost 5; bases outside the gene matches: 10. Per germline, CDR1 SGHNT and CDR2 YYREEE (reference sequence). The CDR3 has 16 residues. The CDR3 nucleotides read TGTGCCAGCAGCCTACTAGCGGTTGGGCGGACCGGGGAGCTGTTTTTT. Translation: CASSLLAVGRTGELFF.

This clonotype has only a few counts. The V call is TRBV7-9, the J call TRBJ2-1; D is perhaps TRBD1 or TRBD2 (5 bases each). V lost 4 bases to trimming and J lost 0 bases, with 19 bases between them. This CDR3 region has 18 residues. CDR1 and CDR2 (germline): SEHNR, FQNEAQ (reference sequence). The CDR3: CASSSAARQGRSYNEQFF. CDR3 bases: TGTGCCAGCAGCTCAGCCGCTCGGCAGGGACGCTCCTACAATGAGCAGTTCTTC.

This clonotype was seen ten or more times. The J gene is TRBJ1-1, the V gene TRBV5-5, with D unresolved. The V gene lost 3 bases and the J gene lost 3 bases, with 12 bases spanning the gap. CDR1 and CDR2 (germline): SGHKS, YYEKEE (reference sequence). CDR3 length: 14 residues. CDR3 DNA sequence: TGTGCCAGCAGCTGGCTCCGAGTGGACACTGAAGCTTTCTTT. Translating gives CASSWLRVDTEAFF.

This clonotype was found many times. V usage is TRBV20-1 and J usage is TRBJ1-5, with a weak D call TRBD1 (5 bases). This CDR3 spans 12 amino acids. The germline gives CDR1 DFQATT, CDR2 SNEGSKA (reference sequence). V was shortened by 4 bases and J by 7 bases, with 11 bases between the two germline ends. As DNA, the CDR3 is TGCAGTGCTACGGGGGGGGAGCAGCCCCAGCATTTT. Translating gives CSATGGEQPQHF.

V and J are TRBV29-1 and TRBJ2-7, with TRBD1 as a possible D gene (5 bases). Germline V CDR1 and CDR2: SQVTM, ANQGSEA. V shed 7 bases and J shed 13 bases, with 20 bases lying between them. The CDR3 is 11 residues long. CDR3 sequence reads: CSAIIGQGIYF. The CDR3 coding sequence is TGCAGCGCCATAATAGGGCAGGGAATATACTTC.

This clonotype was detected ten times or more. J is TRBJ2-3 and V is TRBV7-6; 10 bases agree with TRBD2. The CDR3 runs 16 residues. From germline, CDR1 is SGHVS and CDR2 FNYEAQ. V trimming: 5 bases; J trimming: 4 bases; junction bases outside the gene matches: 9. The CDR3: CASSPLAGAVADTQYF. Written as DNA, the CDR3 is TGTGCCAGCAGCCCTCTAGCGGGAGCGGTCGCAGATACGCAGTATTTT.

This clonotype was found many times. As DNA, the CDR3 is TGTGCCAGCAGCTTATTGGGGGGCCGAACCTACAATGAGCAGTTCTTC. Protein: CASSLLGGRTYNEQFF. V usage is TRBV7-2 and J usage is TRBJ2-1; TRBD1 or TRBD2 may be the D gene (6 bases each). CDR3 length equals 16 residues. Deletions cut 2 bases from V and 2 bases from J, with 13 bases between. Germline CDR1 reads SGHTA; CDR2 reads FQGNSA. The variable domain in full, completed from reference TRBV7-2 and TRBJ2-1, reads GAGVSQSPSNKVTEKGKDVELRCDPISGHTALYWYRQSLGQGLEFLIYFQGNSAPDKSGLPSDRFSAERTGGSVSTLTIQRTQQEDSAVYLCASSLLGGRTYNEQFFGPGTRLTVL.

This clonotype was recorded many times. This rearrangement joins TRBV2 to TRBJ2-1, with TRBD2 identical over 7 bases. CDR3 length: 14 residues. V trimming: 3 bases; J trimming: 12 bases; junction bases outside the gene matches: 11. Germline CDR1 reads SNHLY; CDR2 reads FYNNEI. CDR3 sequence: CASSDERGPHLQFF. CDR3 DNA sequence: TGTGCCAGCAGTGACGAGCGGGGCCCCCATTTGCAGTTCTTC.